The TCR beta chain under discussion was sequenced for a study of PD-1 blockade in mismatch repair-deficient tumors. Study results and caveats: After pembrolizumab, tumor-resident clones rose rapidly, then generally contracted before radiologic responses.

As concerns this clone: The antigen is unknown.

Generated by immunoSEQ multiplex PCR, the TCRdb table keeps only in-frame clones and is missing some. The sample records 56,000 or so clones, about 84% being singletons. Germline V gene lookup returns CDR1 SEHNR and CDR2 FQNEAQ (reference sequence). The CDR3 contains 12 residues. V was pared by 2 bases and J by 9 bases, with 7 bases between. TCR sequencing covered a few patients who responded to pembrolizumab. The TCR sequence derives from an adult with mismatch repair-deficient cancer. Sequenced material: peripheral blood, taken about 20 weeks after starting pembrolizumab. The J gene is TRBJ2-2, the V gene TRBV7-9; D perhaps matches TRBD2 (5 bases). The CDR3: CASSLIGRELFF. The CDR3 bases are TGTGCCAGCAGCTTAATCGGGAGGGAGCTGTTTTTT.